This T cell receptor beta chain derives from a study of blood T cell repertoires in COVID-19. The repertoire was sequenced with immunoSEQ multiplex PCR; TCRdb's copy has only in-frame clones and lacks some. The table has about 140,000 clones, 75% to 80% seen once. The CDR3 length is 15 residues. Trimming shortened V by 0 bases and J by 4 bases, and 10 bases separated the two germline ends. Germline V CDR1 and CDR2: SGHTA, FQGNSA. This clonotype was sampled from a woman between 50 and 59 years old with active or convalescent COVID-19. This chain links TRBV7-2 with TRBJ1-3; D may be TRBD1 (5 bases). Sequenced sample: peripheral blood. CDR3 loop: CASSLAGGAGNTIYF. The CDR3 DNA reads TGTGCCAGCAGCTTAGCAGGCGGGGCGGGAAACACCATATATTTT.